These 8 T cell receptor beta chains were sequenced from one sample in a study of T cells in Graves' hyperthyroidism and ophthalmopathy. The CDR3 regions of TCR beta were amplified from RNA transcripts. HTBI primers were the set used in a first-round RT-PCR of the TCR CDR3. Using its own MiXCR run on the multiplex PCR reads, TCRdb lists one record per CDR3 protein. Of some 400,000 distinct CDR3 sequences in the sample, approximately 15% were seen once. The sequencing sample was made of blood. Source of these receptors: a woman aged 55-75 years with Graves' hyperthyroidism.

This clonotype was detected ten times or more. For the CDR3, the DNA is TGTGCCAGCAAGGTCCAGGGACTACAGACAGATACGCAGTATTTT. This codes for CASKVQGLQTDTQYF. V and J are TRBV6-1 and TRBJ2-3, with 7 bases identical to TRBD2. CDR1 MNHNS and CDR2 SASEGT come from the germline V gene. Losses at the gene ends were 7 bases for V and 3 bases for J; bases not matched to a gene: 10. There are 15 residues in the CDR3.

This clonotype was found a few times. The V and J genes are TRBV9 and TRBJ2-5; either TRBD1 or TRBD2 may supply D (6 bases each). Trimming left V 3 bases short and J 2 bases short, with 17 bases between. The germline V gene encodes CDR1 SGDLS and CDR2 YYNGEE. This CDR3 is built from 16 residues. The CDR3 region is CASSEGVGGGQETQYF. The DNA of the CDR3 is TGTGCCAGCAGCGAGGGGGTGGGAGGAGGACAAGAGACCCAGTACTTC.

This clonotype was counted many times. The gene calls are TRBV10-3 and TRBJ1-5, with 7 bases matching TRBD1. The germline gives CDR1 ENHRY, CDR2 SYGVKD. J was trimmed by 4 bases and V by 3 bases; bases with no gene match: 3. The CDR3 consists of 14 residues. The CDR3 coding sequence is TGTGCCATCAGTGAAGGGACAGCGAATCAGCCCCAGCATTTT. This codes for CAISEGTANQPQHF.

This clonotype was observed at least ten times. The chain links TRBV12-3 or TRBV12-4 to TRBJ1-1; D is possibly TRBD1 (6 bases). This CDR3 has 12 amino acids. V dropped 9 bases and J dropped 5 bases, with 13 bases sitting between them. The CDR3 nucleotides read TGTGCCAGTACCGACAGGTGGACTGAAGCTTTCTTT. It is translated as CASTDRWTEAFF.

This clonotype was seen many times. The chain recombines TRBV5-1 with TRBJ1-1, with a weak D call TRBD1 (5 bases). Between the trimmed V and J ends, which lost 0 bases and 1 base, there was a span of 10 bases. The CDR3 is made up of 15 amino acids. CDR1 is SGHRS, CDR2 YFSETQ, per germline. The CDR3 DNA follows: TGCGCCAGCAGCTTGGTCGGGGGTGGGAACACTGAAGCTTTCTTT. It encodes CASSLVGGGNTEAFF.

This clonotype was picked up many times. This rearrangement joins TRBV28 to TRBJ2-7, with TRBD1 matching over 9 bases. Germline CDR1 reads MDHEN; CDR2 reads SYDVKM. The CDR3 has 15 residues. With 0 bases clipped from V and 3 bases from J, the junction kept 3 bases outside the gene matches. In nucleotides, the CDR3 is TGTGCCAGCAGTTTATGGGGGACAGGGAGCTACGAGCAGTACTTC. It is translated as CASSLWGTGSYEQYF.

The chain couples TRBV28 to TRBJ1-5; D remains unclear. The CDR3 consists of 12 residues. Germline CDR1 is MDHEN and CDR2 is SYDVKM. V lost 6 bases and J 9 bases, leaving 12 bases between the germline ends. This chain's CDR3 is CASRGFIGPQHF. DNA for the CDR3: TGTGCCAGCAGGGGATTTATTGGGCCCCAGCATTTT.

This clonotype was observed many times. The rearrangement joins TRBV30 to TRBJ2-1; 9 bases are a match to TRBD2. This CDR3 is built from 13 residues. V shed 5 bases and J 7 bases; nucleotides not matched to a gene: 6. The germline gives CDR1 GTSNPN, CDR2 SVGIG (reference sequence). This CDR3 is CAWGSGRRNEQFF. CDR3 DNA sequence: TGTGCCTGGGGTAGCGGGAGACGGAATGAGCAGTTCTTC. Full variable domain (outside the CDR3, taken from reference TRBV30 and TRBJ2-1): SQTIHQWPATLVQPVGSPLSLECTVEGTSNPNLYWYRQAAGRGLQLLFYSVGIGQISSEVPQNLSASRPQDRQFILSSKKLLLSDSGFYLCAWGSGRRNEQFFGPGTRLTVL.